This entry features one T cell receptor beta chain sequence. Combining a sample-barcoded 5' primer with a J-beta primer mix, a second PCR ran for roughly 6 to 12 cycles. TCRdb analysed the 5' RACE reads with MiXCR anew, one entry per CDR3 protein. The data hold some 560,000 distinct CDR3 sequences, with about 27% observed a single time. This record comes from a study of blood T cells in healthy people across ages. V lost 3 bases, J lost 2 bases, and 10 bases lay in between. This CDR3 has 14 amino acids. Germline V gives CDR1 MGHRA, CDR2 YSYEKL. These data are also associated with another study on T cells of mothers and their children.

What was sequenced was blood. The chain combines TRBV4-1 with TRBJ2-5, with a possible D match to TRBD2 (6 bases). The sequence derives from a boy aged 2 to 10 in good health. In DNA form, the CDR3 reads TGCGCCAGCAGCCATATAGCGGATCAAGAGACCCAGTACTTC. As protein: CASSHIADQETQYF.